Below, 5 T cell receptor beta chains from the same sample are listed, as sequenced in a study of technical replicates of blood from several donors. The table came from immunoSEQ multiplex PCR; TCRdb's copy has only in-frame clones and leaves some out. The sample shows 85,000 to 100,000 clones, almost 96% of them seen only once. The sample comprised T cells isolated from PBMCs. Every receptor here comes from a human donor in good health.

CDR3 in DNA: TGTGCCAGCAGTCAACTCCCAGGGGTGAACTACGAGCAGTACTTC. Its translation: CASSQLPGVNYEQYF. The chain recombines TRBV6-1 with TRBJ2-7, with D possibly matching TRBD1 (6 bases). Germline CDR1 reads MNHNS; CDR2 reads SASEGT. This CDR3 has 15 amino acids. Trimming stripped 5 bases from V and 3 bases from J, with 17 bases between.

This clone was seen once. The V and J genes are TRBV19 and TRBJ1-1; D ambiguous. The V gene's germline CDR1 is LNHDA and CDR2 SQIVND (reference sequence). The CDR3 is 14 amino acids. Trimming stripped 3 bases from V and 5 bases from J, with 13 bases between. CDR3 nucleotides: TGTGCCAGTAGTATCGAAGCGGGGAGGACTGAAGCTTTCTTT. It yields the protein CASSIEAGRTEAFF. The full variable domain, rest sourced from reference TRBV19 and TRBJ1-1, is DGGITQSPKYLFRKEGQNVTLSCEQNLNHDAMYWYRQDPGQGLRLIYYSQIVNDFQKGDIAEGYSVSREKKESFPLTVTSAQKNPTAFYLCASSIEAGRTEAFFGQGTRLTVV.

The V and J genes are TRBV14 and TRBJ2-1; 8 positions agree with TRBD1. The CDR3 has 15 residues. With 4 bases clipped from V and 5 bases from J, the junction kept 7 bases outside the gene matches. Germline V CDR1 and CDR2: SGHDN, FVKESK. CDR3 region: CASSRRTGRDNEQFF. CDR3 in DNA: TGTGCCAGCAGCCGAAGGACAGGGCGAGACAATGAGCAGTTCTTC.

V usage is TRBV7-9 and J usage is TRBJ2-1; D gene ambiguous. Germline values: CDR1 SEHNR, CDR2 FQNEAQ (reference sequence). The V end was cut by 4 bases, the J end by 5 bases, with 6 bases between. This CDR3 is built from 12 residues. CDR3 in DNA: TGTGCCAGCAGCTCCCTCGACAATGAGCAGTTCTTC. It is translated as CASSSLDNEQFF. Combining the CDR3 with reference TRBV7-9 and TRBJ2-1 gives the whole variable domain DTGVSQNPRHKITKRGQNVTFRCDPISEHNRLYWYRQTLGQGPEFLTYFQNEAQLEKSRLLSDRFSAERPKGSFSTLEIQRTEQGDSAMYLCASSSLDNEQFFGPGTRLTVL.

This chain uses TRBV7-2 with TRBJ2-4; TRBD2 matches at 11 bases. The V segment lost 5 bases and the J segment 0 bases; nucleotides outside the gene matches: 9. The germline CDR1 and CDR2 sequences are SGHTA and FQGNSA. The CDR3 has 18 residues. The CDR3 DNA reads TGTGCCAGCAGCAGCACTAGCGGGGGCCTCATAGCCAAAAACATTCAGTACTTC. Amino acid sequence: CASSSTSGGLIAKNIQYF.